These 7 T cell receptor beta chains share one sample of origin, sequenced in a study of shared clonotypes between healthy human individuals. Sequencing was performed with immunoSEQ multiplex PCR; in TCRdb, only in-frame clones are kept and a portion is missing. The data show 2 million to 3 million clones, 80% to 95% seen once. Sequenced input: naive CD4+ T cells from PBMCs. The subset is: CD45RA+ positively selected. The receptor source for this set is a man aged 18 to 29 in good health. Some clones in this sample may be carry-over from other donors' samples.

The CDR3 here is CASSGQGLTDTQYF. The CDR3 DNA reads TGCGCCAGCAGCGGCCAAGGACTCACAGATACGCAGTATTTT. This chain connects TRBV5-1 to TRBJ2-3; perhaps TRBD2 as D (5 bases). The CDR3 loop spans 14 amino acids. With 4 bases removed from V and 2 bases from J, the gap between germline ends came to 11 bases. CDR1 and CDR2 from the germline V gene are SGHRS and YFSETQ.

Turning to this clone: One junction end disagrees with the germline gene, perhaps due to a read error. V and J are TRBV7-3 and TRBJ2-1; tentative D call: TRBD1 (6 bases). Germline-derived CDR1 and CDR2 are SGHTA and FQGTGA. This CDR3 spans 12 amino acids. CDR3 nucleotide sequence: TGTGCCAGCAGCTTATTGCAGGGGCCCCGAATCTTC. This encodes CASSLLQGPRIF.

To note about this clone: Other DNA sequences in this sample translate to the same CDR3. The rearrangement uses TRBV5-1 and TRBJ1-3; D uncertain. The CDR3 spans 13 residues. Trimming stripped 2 bases from V and 3 bases from J, with 6 bases between. Per germline, CDR1 SGHRS and CDR2 YFSETQ. The CDR3 DNA sequence: TGCGCCAGCAGCTTAGTCGGTGGAAACACCATATATTTT. It is translated as CASSLVGGNTIYF.

This sequence joins TRBV11-3 and TRBJ2-5; unclear D gene. Germline V lookup: CDR1 SGHNT, CDR2 YENEEA. This CDR3 comprises 14 residues. The germline V and J ends were trimmed by 4 bases and 7 bases, with 16 bases remaining between them. CDR3 protein: CASSSFMGGGTQYF. The CDR3 DNA is TGTGCCAGCAGCTCATTTATGGGCGGTGGGACCCAGTACTTC. The full variable domain, rest sourced from reference TRBV11-3 and TRBJ2-5, is EAGVVQSPRYKIIEKKQPVAFWCNPISGHNTLYWYLQNLGQGPELLIRYENEEAVDDSQLPKDRFSAERLKGVDSTLKIQPAELGDSAVYLCASSSFMGGGTQYFGPGTRLLVL.

The chain joins TRBV5-6 to TRBJ2-1; the match to TRBD2 covers 9 bases. V gave up 4 bases and J gave up 0 bases; unmatched junction bases: 2. Germline V CDR1 and CDR2: SGHDT, YYEEEE. The length of the CDR3 is 15 residues. The CDR3 is CASSTRGGSYNEQFF. The DNA of the CDR3 is TGTGCCAGCAGCACGCGGGGGGGCTCCTACAATGAGCAGTTCTTC.

The chain links TRBV4-2 to TRBJ1-5, with D uncertain. This CDR3 contains 16 residues. Germline CDR1 and CDR2: LGHNA and YNFKEQ. V lost 0 bases and J 7 bases, leaving 16 bases between the germline ends. CDR3: CASSQEAGRVNQPQHF. CDR3 coding DNA: TGTGCCAGCAGCCAAGAGGCTGGAAGGGTGAACCAGCCCCAGCATTTT.

The rearrangement uses TRBV5-5 and TRBJ2-1, with D unclear. Germline V lookup: CDR1 SGHKS, CDR2 YYEKEE (reference sequence). This CDR3 is built from 14 residues. V lost 4 bases, J lost 4 bases, and 12 bases lay in between. In DNA, the CDR3 is TGTGCCAGCAGCCTAGAACCTACATACAATGAGCAGTTCTTC. It codes for CASSLEPTYNEQFF.